This T cell receptor (beta chain) was recorded in a study of T-cell memory formation after mild COVID-19. Overall study results and limits: Later expanders leaned toward CD4+, whereas clones contracting from day 15 to 85 were balanced CD4/CD8. Second-wave clones peaking on day 37 lacked confirmed SARS-CoV-2 specificity. For contracting clones, CD4+ ones sat mainly in CM and EM, CD8+ in EMRA.

As concerns this clonotype: The target antigen is unknown.

The length of the CDR3 is 13 residues. Germline loops: CDR1 KGHDR, CDR2 SFDVKD. V was cut by 7 bases and J by 1 base, with 10 bases left in between. Constant-segment-primed 5'RACE gave TCR alpha and TCR beta cDNA libraries with sample barcodes and UMIs. Via MiXCR, TCRdb re-called the 5' RACE reads, giving one row per CDR3 protein. The sample includes 400,000 or so distinct CDR3 sequences, around 21% of them seen just once. This clonotype was obtained from an adult woman who had mild COVID-19 (a few samples of this study predate the infection). Cell type and time point are not known. This chain links TRBV24-1 with TRBJ2-7, with D perhaps TRBD1 (6 bases). Sequenced input: PBMCs or a T cell subset sorted from them (not recorded which). The CDR3 spells CATRGHGSYEQYF. Written as DNA, the CDR3 is TGTGCCACCAGGGGACATGGTTCCTACGAGCAGTACTTC.